This T cell receptor (beta chain) was documented in a study of control samples from healthy donors and cancer patients. CDR1 and CDR2 from the germline V gene are LGHNT and FRNRAP. Unmatched junction bases numbered 2, after V lost 7 bases and J lost 3 bases. The CDR3 runs 13 residues. Assay: immunoSEQ multiplex PCR; the TCRdb copy retains only in-frame clones and omits some. Here the sample spans approximately 150,000 clones, roughly nine tenths being singletons. Material: blood. The chain links TRBV12-5 to TRBJ2-7; TRBD1 matches 11 bases. This TCR was recovered from a man aged 18 to 29 in good health. CDR3 nucleotide sequence: TGTGCTAGTGAAGGGACAGGGGGCTACGAGCAGTACTTC. This encodes CASEGTGGYEQYF. The full variable domain, rest sourced from reference TRBV12-5 and TRBJ2-7, is DARVTQTPRHKVTEMGQEVTMRCQPILGHNTVFWYRQTMMQGLELLAYFRNRAPLDDSGMPKDRFSAEMPDATLATLKIQPSEPRDSAVYFCASEGTGGYEQYFGPGTRLTVT.